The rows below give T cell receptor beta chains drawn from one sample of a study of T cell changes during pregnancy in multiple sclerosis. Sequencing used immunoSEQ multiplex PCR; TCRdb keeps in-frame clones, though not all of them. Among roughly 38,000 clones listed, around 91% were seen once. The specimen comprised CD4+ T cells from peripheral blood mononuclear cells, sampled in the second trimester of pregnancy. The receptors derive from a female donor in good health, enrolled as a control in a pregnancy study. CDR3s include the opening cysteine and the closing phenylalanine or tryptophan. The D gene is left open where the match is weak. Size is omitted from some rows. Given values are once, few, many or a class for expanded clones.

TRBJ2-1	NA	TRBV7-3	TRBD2	TGTGCCAGCAGCTTAGCGGGGGGAAATGGGCTCTACAATGAGCAGTTCTTC	CASSLAGGNGLYNEQFF
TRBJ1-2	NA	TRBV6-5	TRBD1	TGTGCCAGCAGCCTACAGGGGGGCTATGGCTACACCTTC	CASSLQGGYGYTF
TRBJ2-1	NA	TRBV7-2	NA	TGTGCCAGCCATAGATTGGGGCTGAGGTACAATGAGCAGTTCTTC	CASHRLGLRYNEQFF
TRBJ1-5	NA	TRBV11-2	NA	TGTGCCAGCAGCTTGAGGGCAGAGAATCAGCCCCAGCATTTT	CASSLRAENQPQHF
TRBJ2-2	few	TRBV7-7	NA	TGCGCCGCCGGGGTGAACACCGGGGAGCTGTTTTTT	CAAGVNTGELFF
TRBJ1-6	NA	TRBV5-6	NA	TGTGCCAGCAGCCCGTCAGGGATCGGAAAATCACCCCTCCACTTT	CASSPSGIGKSPLHF
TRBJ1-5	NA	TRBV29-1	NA	TGCAGCGTGCGGGAGACTAGCCACCAGCCCCAGCATTTT	CSVRETSHQPQHF
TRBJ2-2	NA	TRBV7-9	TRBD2	TGTGCCAGCGGAAATCCGGGACTAGCCGGGGGCGGGGAGCTGTTTTTT	CASGNPGLAGGGELFF
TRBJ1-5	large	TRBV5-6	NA	TGTGCCAGCAGCTCTACAGGGATTTGGACCAATCAGCCCCAGCATTTT	CASSSTGIWTNQPQHF
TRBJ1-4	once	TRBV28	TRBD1	TGTGCCAGCAGTAGACCGGGACAGTGGCTTAATGAAAAACTGTTTTTT	CASSRPGQWLNEKLFF
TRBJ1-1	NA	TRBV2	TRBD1	TGTGCCAGCGGGGGACAGGGGGCCTTCGCTTTCTTT	CASGGQGAFAFF
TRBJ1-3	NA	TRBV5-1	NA	TGCGCCAGCAGCTTTTCAAACTTTGACTCTGGAAACACCATATATTTT	CASSFSNFDSGNTIYF
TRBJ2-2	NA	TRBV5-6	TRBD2	TGTGCCAGCAGCTTCCCCTCTAGCGGGGGGACCGGGGAGCTGTTTTTT	CASSFPSSGGTGELFF
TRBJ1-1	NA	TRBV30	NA	TGTGCCTGGGCGCGAATCCGTGGCACTGAAGCTTTCTTT	CAWARIRGTEAFF
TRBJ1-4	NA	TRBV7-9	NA	TGTGCCAGCAGCCGCAGGGGCTCCAATGAAAAACTGTTTTTT	CASSRRGSNEKLFF
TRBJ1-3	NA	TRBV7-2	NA	TGTGCCAGCAGCTTAGGGCCAGGGTCTGGAAACACCATATATTTT	CASSLGPGSGNTIYF
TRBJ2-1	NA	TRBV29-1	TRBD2	TGCAGCGTTGTTCGGACAGGTCGGACTAGCGGAGGTCTGATGGAGCAGTTCTTC	CSVVRTGRTSGGLMEQFF
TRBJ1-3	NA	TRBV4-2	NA	TGTGCCAGCAGCCAAGTTCTCTCAGGTTCGGGGTCTGGAAACACCATATATTTT	CASSQVLSGSGSGNTIYF
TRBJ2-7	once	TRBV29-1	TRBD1	TGCAGCGTTAACCAGGACAGGGGGTCCTACGAGCAGTACTTC	CSVNQDRGSYEQYF